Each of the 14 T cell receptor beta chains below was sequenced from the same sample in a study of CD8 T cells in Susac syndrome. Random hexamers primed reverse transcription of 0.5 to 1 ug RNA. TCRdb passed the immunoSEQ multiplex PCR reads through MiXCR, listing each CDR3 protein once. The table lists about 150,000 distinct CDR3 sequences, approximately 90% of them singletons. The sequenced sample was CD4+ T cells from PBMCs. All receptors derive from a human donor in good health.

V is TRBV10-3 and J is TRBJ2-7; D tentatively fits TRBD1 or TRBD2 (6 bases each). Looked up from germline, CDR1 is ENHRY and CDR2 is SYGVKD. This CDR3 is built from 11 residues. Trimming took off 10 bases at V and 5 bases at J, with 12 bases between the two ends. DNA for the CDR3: TGTGCCACCACTGGGGGGCACGAGCAGTACTTC. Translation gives CATTGGHEQYF.

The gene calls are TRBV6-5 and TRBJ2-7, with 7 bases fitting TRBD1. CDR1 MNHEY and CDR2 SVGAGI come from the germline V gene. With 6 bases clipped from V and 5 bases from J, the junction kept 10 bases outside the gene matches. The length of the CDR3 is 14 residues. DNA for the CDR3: TGTGCCAGCAGCCGATACAGGGGAAGGAACGAGCAGTACTTC. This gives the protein CASSRYRGRNEQYF.

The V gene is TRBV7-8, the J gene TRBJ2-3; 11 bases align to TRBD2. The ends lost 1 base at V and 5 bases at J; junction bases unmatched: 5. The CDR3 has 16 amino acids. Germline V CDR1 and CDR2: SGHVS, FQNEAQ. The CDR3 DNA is TGTGCCAGCAGCTTAGTCCGACTAGCGGGAAAAGATACGCAGTATTTT. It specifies CASSLVRLAGKDTQYF.

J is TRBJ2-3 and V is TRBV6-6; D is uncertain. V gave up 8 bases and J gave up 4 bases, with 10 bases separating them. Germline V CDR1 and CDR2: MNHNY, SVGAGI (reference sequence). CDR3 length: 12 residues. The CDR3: CASRPSPDTQYF. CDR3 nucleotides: TGTGCCAGCCGTCCAAGTCCAGATACGCAGTATTTT.

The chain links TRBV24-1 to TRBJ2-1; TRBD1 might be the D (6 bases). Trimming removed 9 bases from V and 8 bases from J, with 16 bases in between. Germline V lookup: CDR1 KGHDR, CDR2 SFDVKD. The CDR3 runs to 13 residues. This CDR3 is CATGAPGHHEQFF. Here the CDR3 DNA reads TGTGCCACCGGGGCCCCGGGACATCATGAGCAGTTCTTC.

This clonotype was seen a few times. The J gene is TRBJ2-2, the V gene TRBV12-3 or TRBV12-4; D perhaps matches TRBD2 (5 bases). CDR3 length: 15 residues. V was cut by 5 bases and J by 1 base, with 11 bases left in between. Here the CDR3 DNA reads TGTGCCAGCAGTCCTAGCACCCGGAACACCGGGGAGCTGTTTTTT. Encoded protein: CASSPSTRNTGELFF.

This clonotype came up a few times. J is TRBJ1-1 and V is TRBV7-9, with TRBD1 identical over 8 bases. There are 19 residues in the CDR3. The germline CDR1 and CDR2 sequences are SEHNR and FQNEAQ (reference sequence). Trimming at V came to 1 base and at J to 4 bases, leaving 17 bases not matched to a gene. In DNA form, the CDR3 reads TGTGCCAGCAGCTTAGGCGCGGGCAGGGGGCGCGGATGGGGCACTGAAGCTTTCTTT. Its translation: CASSLGAGRGRGWGTEAFF.

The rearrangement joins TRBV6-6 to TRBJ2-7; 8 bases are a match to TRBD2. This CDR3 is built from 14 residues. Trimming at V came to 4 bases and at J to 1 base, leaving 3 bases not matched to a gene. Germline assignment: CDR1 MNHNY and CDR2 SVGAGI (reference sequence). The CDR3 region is CASSSPGGSYEQYF. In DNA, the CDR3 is TGTGCCAGCAGTTCCCCGGGAGGGTCCTACGAGCAGTACTTC.

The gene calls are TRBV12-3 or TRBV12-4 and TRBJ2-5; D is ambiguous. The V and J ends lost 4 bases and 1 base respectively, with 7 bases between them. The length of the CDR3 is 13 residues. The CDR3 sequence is CASSSASQETQYF. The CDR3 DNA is TGTGCCAGCAGTTCGGCGTCCCAAGAGACCCAGTACTTC.

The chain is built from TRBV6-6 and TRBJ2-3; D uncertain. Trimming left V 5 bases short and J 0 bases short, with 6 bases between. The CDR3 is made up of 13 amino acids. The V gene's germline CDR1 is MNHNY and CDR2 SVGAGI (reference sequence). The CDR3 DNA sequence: TGTGCCAGCAGTATCCCTAGCACAGATACGCAGTATTTT. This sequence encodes CASSIPSTDTQYF.

The CDR3 DNA sequence: TGTGCCAGCAGTTCCGCGGGGGGCGTCGGGGATACGCAGTATTTT. Protein: CASSSAGGVGDTQYF. The V gene is TRBV6-2 or TRBV6-3, the J gene TRBJ2-3; TRBD2 matches 8 bases. This CDR3 comprises 15 residues. Per the germline V gene, CDR1 is MNHEY and CDR2 is SVGEGT. The J segment lost 6 bases and the V segment lost 4 bases, leaving 9 bases of the junction unmatched.

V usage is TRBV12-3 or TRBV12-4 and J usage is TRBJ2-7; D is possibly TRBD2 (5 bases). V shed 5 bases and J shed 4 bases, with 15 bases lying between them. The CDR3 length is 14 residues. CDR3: CASSPGIHQYEQYF. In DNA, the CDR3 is TGTGCCAGCAGTCCCGGGATCCACCAGTACGAGCAGTACTTC.

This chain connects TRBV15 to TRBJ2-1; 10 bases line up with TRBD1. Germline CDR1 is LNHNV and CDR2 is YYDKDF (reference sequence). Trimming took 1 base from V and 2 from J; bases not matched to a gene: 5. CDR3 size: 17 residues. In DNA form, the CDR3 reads TGTGCCACCAGCAGAGCGCCGGGACAGGGGACCTACAATGAGCAGTTCTTC. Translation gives CATSRAPGQGTYNEQFF. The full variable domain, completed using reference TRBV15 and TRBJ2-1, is DAMVIQNPRYQVTQFGKPVTLSCSQTLNHNVMYWYQQKSSQAPKLLFHYYDKDFNNEADTPDNFQSRRPNTSFCFLDIRSPGLGDTAMYLCATSRAPGQGTYNEQFFGPGTRLTVL.

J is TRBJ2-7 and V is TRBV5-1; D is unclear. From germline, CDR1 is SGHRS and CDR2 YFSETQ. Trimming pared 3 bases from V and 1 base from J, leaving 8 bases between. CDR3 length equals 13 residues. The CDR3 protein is CASSSTRSYEQYF. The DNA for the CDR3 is TGCGCCAGCAGCTCAACACGTTCCTACGAGCAGTACTTC.